This T cell receptor beta chain is from a study of T cells after posttransplantation cyclophosphamide. Study findings and constraints: After PTCy, TRB diversity resembled that of CNI/methotrexate controls. Tissue-infiltrating T cells from skin or gut overlapped little with blood T cells. Later blood repertoires were often dominated by clones from the donor CD8+ memory compartment.

Treatment was busulfan-fludarabine conditioning, a marrow graft, and cyclophosphamide on days +3 and +4. This clone was counted ten times or more. Its antigen is not identified. CDR1 is MRHNA and CDR2 is SNTAGT in the germline V gene. V lost 3 bases to trimming and J lost 3 bases, with 9 bases between them. This CDR3 is built from 14 residues. The table came from immunoSEQ multiplex PCR; TCRdb's copy has only in-frame clones and leaves some out. Singletons are absent from the sample, which has 15,000 to 20,000 clones. The receptor was isolated from a female patient in her 30s who received an allogeneic stem cell transplant from a related donor, was CMV-positive, and had no GVHD. Some T cells may be transferred from the graft donor. The chain combines TRBV6-4 with TRBJ2-1, with D perhaps matching TRBD1 (6 bases). Sequencing was performed on PBMCs, taken after allogeneic stem cell transplant with posttransplant cyclophosphamide. The CDR3 loop is CASSEQGGYNEQFF. In nucleotides, the CDR3 is TGTGCCAGCAGTGAACAGGGCGGCTACAATGAGCAGTTCTTC.